The rows below give T cell receptor beta chains drawn from one sample of a study of shared clonotypes between healthy human individuals. Only in-frame clones appear in the TCRdb table, and some are missing; sequencing was by immunoSEQ multiplex PCR. The table includes approximately 620,000 clones, 95% to 98% detected once. Sequences were obtained from naive CD4+ T cells sorted from blood. These receptors originate from a woman aged 25 to 39 in good health. The CDR3 runs from the conserved cysteine through the conserved F or W. The order of the fields is CDR3 DNA, CDR3 protein, V gene, clone size, CDR3 length, D gene, J gene. A D gene is named only where the DNA matches it firmly. Rows may omit the clone size; those that give it use once, few, many or a size class.

TGTGCCAGCAGCATAGGTACTAGCGGGGGCAAGGCCTACGAGCAGTACTTC	CASSIGTSGGKAYEQYF	TRBV7-6	-	17	TRBD2	TRBJ2-7
TGTGCCAGCAGCTTAGAGGCCCCCGGGACAGCGAACACTGAAGCTTTCTTT	CASSLEAPGTANTEAFF	TRBV11-1	once	17	TRBD1	TRBJ1-1
TGTGCCAGTAGCTCAGGGCAGGGTGCTTTGGAACTGTTTTTT	CASSSGQGALELFF	TRBV19	-	14	-	TRBJ1-4
TGTGCCAGCAGTTTAGTCCATAGTAGCAATCAGCCCCAGCATTTT	CASSLVHSSNQPQHF	TRBV27	-	15	-	TRBJ1-5
TGTGCCAGTAGTATAAAACAGGGATCCACAGATACGCAGTATTTT	CASSIKQGSTDTQYF	TRBV19	once	15	-	TRBJ2-3
TGTGCCAGTACAGGGGGCCTTGATTCACCCCTCCACTTT	CASTGGLDSPLHF	TRBV2	-	13	TRBD1	TRBJ1-6
TGTGCCAGCAGCCCAAGCAGCGCCGGGGAGCTGTTTTTT	CASSPSSAGELFF	TRBV7-2	-	13	-	TRBJ2-2
TGTGCCTGGAGTGTGGGACAGGGGTACGAGCAGTACTTC	CAWSVGQGYEQYF	TRBV30	-	13	TRBD1	TRBJ2-7
TGCGCCAGCAGCCCCGGGACAGAACTTGGAAACACCATATATTTT	CASSPGTELGNTIYF	TRBV5-1	-	15	TRBD1	TRBJ1-3
TGTGCCAGCAGCTCCTCCGGACAGAACCAAGAGACCCAGTACTTC	CASSSSGQNQETQYF	TRBV28	-	15	-	TRBJ2-5
TGTGCCATCAGTGAGTCGGGAGAGCCAAATGAGCAGTTCTTC	CAISESGEPNEQFF	TRBV10-3	-	14	-	TRBJ2-1
TGTGCCAGCAGTTATACGGGACTAGCGGAAGATACGCAGTATTTT	CASSYTGLAEDTQYF	TRBV6-5	-	15	TRBD2	TRBJ2-3
TGTGCCAGTAGTATAGATCGGGTGGGACGCAGACTTAACTATGGCTACACCTTC	CASSIDRVGRRLNYGYTF	TRBV19	-	18	-	TRBJ1-2
TGTGCCAGCAGCAACCGACAGGGGTGGAATGAGCAGTTCTTC	CASSNRQGWNEQFF	TRBV11-2	-	14	TRBD1	TRBJ2-1
TGCGCCAGCAGCCCCCGGACAGGGGGAAGTGGCTACACCTTC	CASSPRTGGSGYTF	TRBV5-1	-	14	TRBD1	TRBJ1-2
TGTGCCAGCAGCTTGGTAGGGGCAACTAATGAAAAACTGTTTTTT	CASSLVGATNEKLFF	TRBV5-6	-	15	-	TRBJ1-4
TGCGCCAACCAGACGATGAACTTAGCGGGAGGACAAATCCAAGAGACCCAGTACTTC	CANQTMNLAGGQIQETQYF	TRBV5-1	-	19	TRBD2	TRBJ2-5
TGTGCCAGCAGTCTTGGACCGGGAGATGAAGCTTTCTTT	CASSLGPGDEAFF	TRBV6-5	-	13	-	TRBJ1-1
TGTGCCAGCAGCCAGCCGGGTCGGGGCTACGAGCAGTACTTC	CASSQPGRGYEQYF	TRBV14	-	14	-	TRBJ2-7
TGTGCCAGCAGCCCTAGCGGCCAAGAGACCCAGTACTTC	CASSPSGQETQYF	TRBV5-4	-	13	TRBD2	TRBJ2-5
TGTGCCAGCAGCCGAACCGGGACAGGGGGCGACGAGCAGTACTTC	CASSRTGTGGDEQYF	TRBV5-6	-	15	TRBD1	TRBJ2-7
TGTGCCAGCAGCACGGGGGGCCTCGGGGAGCTGTTTTTT	CASSTGGLGELFF	TRBV9	-	13	-	TRBJ2-2
TGTGCCAGCAGTGATGTAGCGGGAGACACCGGGGAGCTGTTTTTT	CASSDVAGDTGELFF	TRBV2	-	15	TRBD2	TRBJ2-2
TGTGCCAGCAGCTTAAGTAGCGGAAGCGTCGGGTACTACGAGCAGTACTTC	CASSLSSGSVGYYEQYF	TRBV7-2	-	17	-	TRBJ2-7
TGTGCCAGCAGTTCGACCACAGGTGAGGATTACAATGAGCAGTTCTTC	CASSSTTGEDYNEQFF	TRBV6-6	-	16	-	TRBJ2-1
TGTGCCAGCAGGCAGGGGGCTAAGTACGAGCAGTACTTC	CASRQGAKYEQYF	TRBV28	-	13	TRBD1	TRBJ2-7
TGTGCCATCAGTGTAGAGGGTGGGGCGAATCAGCCCCAGCATTTT	CAISVEGGANQPQHF	TRBV10-3	-	15	-	TRBJ1-5
TGTGCCAGCAGCTCCCGGACTAGCCAAGATACGCAGTATTTT	CASSSRTSQDTQYF	TRBV9	-	14	TRBD2	TRBJ2-3
TGTGCCAGTAGTTTCACGGGGGGCACTGAAGCTTTCTTT	CASSFTGGTEAFF	TRBV19	-	13	-	TRBJ1-1
TGTGCCACCATGGGTGGAAAGGGGGAAGACGAGCAGTACTTC	CATMGGKGEDEQYF	TRBV10-3	-	14	-	TRBJ2-7
TGCGCCAGCAGCTCGCAAGTAAGGGTGAAGGATACGCAGTATTTT	CASSSQVRVKDTQYF	TRBV4-1	-	15	-	TRBJ2-3
TGTGCCAGCTCACCAACACTAGCGGGAGGGAACAATGAGCAGTTCTTC	CASSPTLAGGNNEQFF	TRBV18	-	16	TRBD2	TRBJ2-1
TGCGCCAGCAGCCAGGGAGCCGGGACAGGGCTTGCCCACTTT	CASSQGAGTGLAHF	TRBV4-1	-	14	TRBD1	TRBJ1-6
TGTGCCAGCAGTTTGCCGCGTAGCGGGAGAGACTCCTACGAGCAGTACTTC	CASSLPRSGRDSYEQYF	TRBV28	-	17	TRBD2	TRBJ2-7
TGTGCCAGCAGCTTATCTAGCGGGTCACAGAACACCGGGGAGCTGTTTTTT	CASSLSSGSQNTGELFF	TRBV11-2	-	17	TRBD2	TRBJ2-2
TGTGCCAGCAGCTTAGACAACCCCGTGGGCTATGCAACCCAGTACTTC	CASSLDNPVGYATQYF	TRBV11-2	-	16	-	TRBJ2-5
TGTGCCAGCAGATCGGGCGGGTACAATGAGCAGTTCTTC	CASRSGGYNEQFF	TRBV27	-	13	-	TRBJ2-1
TGTGCCACCTCGGACAGAAGCTCCTATAATTCACCCCTCCACTTT	CATSDRSSYNSPLHF	TRBV14	-	15	-	TRBJ1-6
TGTGCCAGCAGCTCCAATAGCGGAAACTCCTACAATGAGCAGTTCTTC	CASSSNSGNSYNEQFF	TRBV7-9	-	16	-	TRBJ2-1
TGTGCCAGCAGCCCGCTCCTAGCGGACCCCTACGAGCAGTACTTC	CASSPLLADPYEQYF	TRBV27	-	15	TRBD2	TRBJ2-7
TGTGCCAGCAGCTCAGGAGTCAGGGCCCCCCAGCATTTT	CASSSGVRAPQHF	TRBV28	few	13	-	TRBJ1-5
TGTGCCAGCAAGTGGTCAGGCATGAACACTGAAGCTTTCTTT	CASKWSGMNTEAFF	TRBV6-5	-	14	-	TRBJ1-1
TGTGCCAGCAGTCCCCTGACAGGGATACTGGGAACAGATACGCAGTATTTT	CASSPLTGILGTDTQYF	TRBV27	-	17	TRBD1	TRBJ2-3